A single sample is the source of the 25 T cell receptor beta chains below, sequenced in a study of blood T cell repertoires in COVID-19. Generated by immunoSEQ multiplex PCR, the TCRdb table keeps only in-frame clones and is missing some. The table records some 86,000 clones, more than 75% of them present only once. Specimen: peripheral blood. The receptor set was obtained from a woman aged 65 to 85 with acute or convalescent COVID-19.

V gene TRBV13 combines with J gene TRBJ1-3; D uncertain. The CDR3 extends over 14 amino acids. Germline CDR1 PRHDT, CDR2 FYEKMQ (reference sequence). V lost 2 bases and J lost 2, with 7 bases in between. CDR3 sequence: CASSLNRAGNTIYF. In DNA, the CDR3 is TGTGCCAGCAGCTTAAACCGGGCTGGAAACACCATATATTTT.

The chain couples TRBV5-6 to TRBJ1-5; the D gene is possibly TRBD1 (6 bases). The V gene lost 5 bases and the J gene lost 4 bases, with 13 bases spanning the gap. This CDR3 contains 14 residues. From germline, CDR1 is SGHDT and CDR2 YYEEEE. In DNA form, the CDR3 reads TGTGCCAGCAGTATGCGACAGGCAAATCAGCCCCAGCATTTT. Its protein product is CASSMRQANQPQHF.

This clone showed up just once. This sequence joins TRBV11-2 and TRBJ2-3, with 13 bases lining up with TRBD2. Germline CDR1 is SGHAT and CDR2 is FQNNGV. This CDR3 has 17 residues. The CDR3 bases are TGTTCCTCGGCCACTAGCGGGGGGGCAGGGTTCGTAAATACGCAGTATTTT. Amino acids: CSSATSGGAGFVNTQYF.

V is TRBV11-2 and J is TRBJ2-2; TRBD2 aligns across 16 bases. Germline-derived CDR1 and CDR2 are SGHAT and FQNNGV. V lost 6 bases and J lost 5; bases outside the gene matches: 9. The CDR3 loop spans 18 amino acids. The CDR3 reads CASRGLAGGRAGTGELFF. The CDR3 bases are TGTGCCAGCAGGGGACTAGCGGGGGGGCGAGCCGGGACCGGGGAGCTGTTTTTT.

The chain employs TRBV11-2 and TRBJ1-2, with D tentatively TRBD1 (6 bases). The V and J ends lost 3 bases and 5 bases respectively, with 16 bases between them. The CDR3 is made up of 15 amino acids. CDR1 is SGHAT, CDR2 FQNNGV, per germline. The CDR3 is CASSFSGVGPYGYTF. DNA of the CDR3: TGTGCCAGCAGCTTTTCAGGGGTCGGGCCGTATGGCTACACCTTC.

The DNA for the CDR3 is TGTGCCAGCAGCTTCTGGGGGGGGGCCAGAACTGAAGCTTTCTTT. Its protein product is CASSFWGGARTEAFF. The J gene is TRBJ1-1, the V gene TRBV5-4, with D perhaps matching TRBD1 (6 bases). The germline CDR1 and CDR2 sequences are SGHNT and YYREEE (reference sequence). Trimming removed 2 bases at V and 5 bases at J, with 16 bases between. The CDR3 extends over 15 amino acids.

The CDR3 is CATSDPRPGADTQYF. CDR3 nucleotides: TGTGCCACCAGTGACCCTCGACCGGGGGCAGATACGCAGTATTTT. The chain carries TRBV24-1 and TRBJ2-3, with a tentative D call TRBD2 (6 bases). The CDR3 has 15 residues. Germline CDR1 is KGHDR and CDR2 is SFDVKD. V lost 4 bases, J lost 4 bases, and 14 bases lay in between.

The V and J genes are TRBV28 and TRBJ2-4; TRBD1 is a possible D gene (6 bases). The V end was cut by 6 bases, the J end by 1 base, with 13 bases between. The CDR3 runs to 15 residues. Looked up from germline, CDR1 is MDHEN and CDR2 is SYDVKM. For the CDR3, the DNA is TGTGCCAGCAGGACACAGGGCCCGGCCAAAAACATTCAGTACTTC. It encodes CASRTQGPAKNIQYF.

The chain carries TRBV4-3 and TRBJ2-1; 9 nucleotides align to TRBD2. CDR1 LGHNA and CDR2 YSLEER come from the germline V gene. The CDR3 is made up of 17 amino acids. V trimming: 0 bases; J trimming: 5 bases; junction bases outside the gene matches: 8. The CDR3 DNA reads as TGCGCCAGCAGCCAAGATCTCGGTAGCGGGAGTAACAATGAGCAGTTCTTC. Residues: CASSQDLGSGSNNEQFF.

A few counts support this clone. Other DNA sequences within the sample encode an identical CDR3. The genes are TRBV15 and TRBJ1-5, with a weak D call TRBD1 (6 bases). The germline V gene encodes CDR1 LNHNV and CDR2 YYDKDF (reference sequence). The CDR3 extends over 19 amino acids. Trimming removed 0 bases at V and 2 bases at J, with 20 bases between. CDR3 protein: CATSREGTRGWKGNQPQHF. The CDR3 bases are TGTGCCACCAGCAGAGAAGGGACTAGGGGGTGGAAAGGCAATCAGCCCCAGCATTTT. The variable domain in full, with the rest retrieved from reference TRBV15 and TRBJ1-5, is DAMVIQNPRYQVTQFGKPVTLSCSQTLNHNVMYWYQQKSSQAPKLLFHYYDKDFNNEADTPDNFQSRRPNTSFCFLDIRSPGLGDTAMYLCATSREGTRGWKGNQPQHFGDGTRLSIL.

The rearrangement links TRBV5-1 to TRBJ2-3; 12 nucleotides line up with TRBD2. The CDR3 contains 17 residues. J gave up 5 bases and V 0 bases, and 7 bases lay outside the gene matches. Germline V gene data show CDR1 as SGHRS and CDR2 as YFSETQ. DNA of the CDR3: TGCGCCAGCAGCTTGGGGCTAGCGGGGGGGCAAGGAGATACGCAGTATTTT. Translated, it gives CASSLGLAGGQGDTQYF.

The chain joins TRBV6-2 or TRBV6-3 to TRBJ2-5, with a tentative D call TRBD1 (7 bases). The V gene's germline CDR1 is MNHEY and CDR2 SVGEGT. Trimming took off 4 bases at V and 5 bases at J, with 14 bases between the two ends. This CDR3 is built from 14 residues. CDR3 in DNA: TGTGCCAGCAGTTGGGGGGCACAGGGGGAGACCCAGTACTTC. This codes for CASSWGAQGETQYF.

The chain links TRBV29-1 to TRBJ1-2; a weak D match, TRBD1 (6 bases). V lost 4 bases, J lost 7 bases, and 10 bases lay in between. CDR3 length: 11 residues. Germline loops: CDR1 SQVTM, CDR2 ANQGSEA. CDR3: CSVAGESGYTF. CDR3 nucleotides: TGCAGCGTTGCAGGGGAGAGTGGCTACACCTTC. Complete variable domain (other parts from reference TRBV29-1 and TRBJ1-2): SAVISQKPSRDICQRGTSLTIQCQVDSQVTMMFWYRQQPGQSLTLIATANQGSEATYESGFVIDKFPISRPNLTFSTLTVSNMSPEDSSIYLCSVAGESGYTFGSGTRLTVV.

As for this clone: An end of the junction differs from the germline gene, which may be a read error. The chain employs TRBV4-1 and TRBJ1-3; 12 bases fit TRBD1. The CDR3 has 17 residues. Germline CDR1 is MGHRA and CDR2 is YSYEKL. As DNA, the CDR3 is TGCGCCAGCAACCAACCGGGACAGGGGGCTTCTGGAAACACCATATATTTT. Translated, it gives CASNQPGQGASGNTIYF.

A single count supports this clone. The rearrangement links TRBV9 to TRBJ1-2; TRBD1 aligns across 9 bases. Trimming cost V 0 bases and J 4 bases; bases outside gene matches: 4. CDR3 length: 15 residues. Germline assignment: CDR1 SGDLS and CDR2 YYNGEE. Here the CDR3 DNA reads TGTGCCAGCAGCGTAGATCCGGGACAGGGCTATGGCTACACCTTC. Its protein is CASSVDPGQGYGYTF.

The V and J genes are TRBV28 and TRBJ2-7; 9 nucleotides match TRBD1. The germline gives CDR1 MDHEN, CDR2 SYDVKM. The V gene end was trimmed by 6 bases and the J gene end by 12 bases; junction bases not matched to a gene: 21. The CDR3 spans 16 residues. The CDR3 reads CASSPSHTGGPSRWYV. The CDR3, as DNA: TGTGCCAGCAGCCCATCCCACACAGGGGGCCCCTCTAGGTGGTACGTC.

The V gene is TRBV3-1 (or the pseudogene TRBV3-2), the J gene TRBJ2-2, with D possibly matching TRBD2 (6 bases). The CDR3 runs to 16 residues. V lost 1 base to trimming and J lost 0 bases, with 9 bases between them. In germline, CDR1 is LGHDT, CDR2 YNNKEL (reference sequence). The CDR3 here is CASSQAGGTNTGELFF. CDR3 sequence (DNA): TGTGCCAGCAGCCAAGCGGGCGGGACGAACACCGGGGAGCTGTTTTTT.

The chain recombines TRBV30 with TRBJ1-2; 9 positions agree with TRBD1. CDR1 and CDR2 (germline): GTSNPN, SVGIG (reference sequence). The CDR3 is made up of 17 amino acids. V shed 8 bases and J 3 bases; nucleotides not matched to a gene: 19. In DNA form, the CDR3 reads TGTGCCAGAGTATCCGGGACAGGGCGATTGATTCACTATGGCTACACCTTC. This encodes CARVSGTGRLIHYGYTF.

The chain employs TRBV14 and TRBJ2-3; D not certain. Trimming took off 3 bases at V and 5 bases at J, with 6 bases between the two ends. CDR1 SGHDN and CDR2 FVKESK come from the germline V gene. This CDR3 is 12 amino acids long. CDR3 region: CASSHPRDTQYF. The CDR3 DNA reads TGTGCCAGCAGCCACCCGAGAGATACGCAGTATTTT.

The chain has TRBV5-1 and TRBJ1-1, with D possibly TRBD1 on 6 matching bases. The V end was cut by 4 bases, the J end by 1 base, with 14 bases between. The CDR3 loop spans 15 amino acids. Germline CDR1 SGHRS, CDR2 YFSETQ. Here the CDR3 DNA reads TGCGCCAGCAGCATTAGCAGGGGACGGAACACTGAAGCTTTCTTT. As protein: CASSISRGRNTEAFF.

In nucleotides, the CDR3 is TGTGCCGGGCAGCGTCTGGCGGGAGCGGGAGGGGCGTCCCAGTACTTC. Translation: CAGQRLAGAGGASQYF. The V gene is TRBV2, the J gene TRBJ2-5, with 10 bases that match TRBD2. The V gene end was trimmed by 11 bases and the J gene end by 9 bases; junction bases not matched to a gene: 21. Looked up from germline, CDR1 is SNHLY and CDR2 is FYNNEI. The CDR3 has 16 residues.

CDR3 protein: CASSRGGLNTGELFF. The DNA of the CDR3 is TGTGCCAGCAGCCGAGGAGGGCTGAACACCGGGGAGCTGTTTTTT. This sequence joins TRBV4-2 and TRBJ2-2; D may be TRBD2 (6 bases). There are 15 residues in the CDR3. V was clipped by 4 bases and J by 1 base, with 10 bases between them. The germline V gene encodes CDR1 LGHNA and CDR2 YNFKEQ.

The V and J genes are TRBV19 and TRBJ2-6, with a tentative D call TRBD1 (6 bases). This CDR3 contains 18 residues. V was clipped by 1 base and J by 0 bases, with 13 bases between them. CDR1 LNHDA and CDR2 SQIVND come from the germline V gene (reference sequence). CDR3 coding DNA: TGTGCCAGTAGTATAGTTAACAGGGTGAGCTCTGGGGCCAACGTCCTGACTTTC. This codes for CASSIVNRVSSGANVLTF.

Remarks on this clone: At one boundary the junction diverges from the germline segment, which might be a read error. The CDR3 DNA sequence: TGTGCTAGCAGGGGCTCGGTTGATGCGGGGGAGCTGTTTTTT. Amino acid sequence: CASRGSVDAGELFF. The genes are TRBV25-1 and TRBJ2-2, with D possibly TRBD1 on 6 matching bases. The CDR3 runs 14 residues. Germline CDR1 and CDR2: MGHDK and SYGVNS.

This clone was counted a few times. The chain links TRBV24-1 to TRBJ2-3; 10 bases fit TRBD1. The J segment lost 5 bases and the V segment lost 4 bases, leaving 8 bases of the junction unmatched. The CDR3 is made up of 16 amino acids. Germline CDR1 reads KGHDR; CDR2 reads SFDVKD. For the CDR3, the DNA is TGTGCCACCAGTGAAATAGCCGGGACAGGGGTAGATACGCAGTATTTT. This gives the protein CATSEIAGTGVDTQYF.